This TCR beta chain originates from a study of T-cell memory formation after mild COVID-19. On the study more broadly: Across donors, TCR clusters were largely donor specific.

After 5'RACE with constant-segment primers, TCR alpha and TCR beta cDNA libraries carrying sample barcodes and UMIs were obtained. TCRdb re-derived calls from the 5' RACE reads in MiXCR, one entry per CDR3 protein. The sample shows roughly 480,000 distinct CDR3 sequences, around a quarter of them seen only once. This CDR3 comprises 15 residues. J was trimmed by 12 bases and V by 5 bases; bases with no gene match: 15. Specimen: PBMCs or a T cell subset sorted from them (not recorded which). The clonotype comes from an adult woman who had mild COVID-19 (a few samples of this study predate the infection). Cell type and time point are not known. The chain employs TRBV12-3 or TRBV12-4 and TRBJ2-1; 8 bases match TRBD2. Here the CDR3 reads CASSPGLDLSGGQFF. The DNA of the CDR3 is TGTGCCAGCAGTCCGGGACTAGACTTATCTGGGGGGCAGTTCTTC.